The source of this TCR beta chain is a study of Ad26.COV2.S vaccination and SARS-CoV-2 variants. Study details: The Ad26.COV2.S arm of the COV1001 trial was where the donor was placed.

The CDR3 is 16 residues long. Of note for this clone: The antigen is unknown.

Profiling relied on immunoSEQ multiplex PCR, and the TCRdb table lists in-frame clones only, not all of them. The sample includes 400,000 to 450,000 clones, over 80% of them seen just once. Notes on the study in general: Possible underestimation of total T cell responses by the TCR breadth and depth analyses was noted. Marked by substantial breadth, spike-specific CD8+ and CD4+ T cell responses were reportedly seen after vaccination.

Treatment meaning: about 20 received Ad26.COV2.S at low or high dose, single or two shots; 5 received placebo; per-sample allocation not given. Sampling happened 63 days after the first vaccine or placebo injection. V gene TRBV21-1 combines with J gene TRBJ2-1; the table's TRBD2 call for D was not verified on the DNA. TRBV21-1 is given as a pseudogene. The sequenced sample was peripheral blood, obtained in a trial of Ad26.COV2.S vaccine versus placebo. The receptor was isolated from a person aged 18-65 years who received the Ad26.COV2.S COVID-19 vaccine or a placebo. CDR3 sequence (DNA): TGTGCCAGCAGCTCACCAAAGCGGCAGATTTACAATGAGCAGTTCTTC. Protein: CASSSPKRQIYNEQFF.